The next 4 T cell receptor beta chains were all read from a single sample in a study of vaccination and CD4 T cells after COVID-19. CD4+ T cells that had been cultured provided DNA sequenced with the Oncomine TCR Beta short-read assay. Using its own MiXCR run on the PCR reads, TCRdb lists one record per CDR3 protein. The data show about 19,000 distinct CDR3 sequences, about four fifths seen once. For these TCRs, the target antigens are not known. This sample's treatment: 10-day PBMC culture with coronavirus spike peptide pools or control peptides (ViraFEST assay). The sample here was CD4+ T cells from blood, cultured in vitro, taken after SARS-CoV-2 vaccination. All receptors come from a human donor who received a COVID-19 vaccine.

This chain links TRBV7-9 with TRBJ1-1; D gene unclear. The CDR3 consists of 14 residues. Trimming took 3 bases from V and 3 from J, leaving 11 bases between them. Germline assignment: CDR1 SEHNR and CDR2 FQNEAQ (reference sequence). The CDR3 DNA is TGTGCCAGCAGCTTTTTACAAAAGGACACTGAAGCTTTCTTT. Translation: CASSFLQKDTEAFF.

The V call is TRBV25-1, the J call TRBJ2-1; 11 bases map to TRBD2. The CDR3 loop spans 15 amino acids. Looked up from germline, CDR1 is MGHDK and CDR2 is SYGVNS. V lost 3 bases, J lost 4 bases, and 2 bases stayed unmatched. The DNA for the CDR3 is TGTGCCAGCAGTGAGGGGACTAGCGGTTACAATGAGCAGTTCTTC. Its translation is CASSEGTSGYNEQFF.

The chain employs TRBV6-2 or TRBV6-3 and TRBJ2-3; D is ambiguous. This CDR3 contains 13 residues. CDR1 and CDR2 (germline): MNHEY, SVGEGT. Trimming took 6 bases from V and 2 from J, leaving 9 bases between them. As DNA, the CDR3 is TGTGCCAGCAGGTCGGAGAACACAGATACGCAGTATTTT. It translates to CASRSENTDTQYF.

The chain has TRBV6-4 and TRBJ1-4; a weak D match, TRBD1 (5 bases). This CDR3 comprises 13 residues. With 2 bases removed from V and 8 bases from J, the gap between germline ends came to 9 bases. The germline gives CDR1 MRHNA, CDR2 SNTAGT. The CDR3, as DNA: TGTGCCAGCAGTGACGGGGGACGGGAAAAACTGTTTTTT. Its translation: CASSDGGREKLFF.